This entry is about one TCR beta chain. Antigen: not known. TCRdb re-called the reads through MiXCR, storing one row per CDR3 protein. The data hold about 530,000 distinct CDR3 sequences, with about 26% observed a single time. The CDR3 has 15 amino acids. CDR1 SEHNR and CDR2 FQNEAQ come from the germline V gene (reference sequence). V lost 5 bases and J lost 5; bases outside the gene matches: 3. This sample was taken from a study of T cell repertoires in cytomegalovirus infection. Study overall: CMV infection together with matching HLA type was indicated by public TCR beta signatures. Study-level results: There were HLA-C-restricted CMV-specific TCR beta clonotypes dominating the ex vivo response. Using cumulative public TCR beta family frequency, the authors identified those who carried CMV together with the relevant HLA.

The receptor was derived from a human donor in good health (CMV status not recorded). Some clones in this sample may be carry-over from other donors' samples. The sample comprised PBMCs. This chain uses TRBV7-9 with TRBJ2-1, with TRBD2 identical over 13 bases. The CDR3 nucleotides are TGTGCCAGCAGCACGGGGACTAGCGGGGACAATGAGCAGTTCTTC. This gives the protein CASSTGTSGDNEQFF. Full variable domain (rest looked up from reference TRBV7-9 and TRBJ2-1): DTGVSQNPRHKITKRGQNVTFRCDPISEHNRLYWYRQTLGQGPEFLTYFQNEAQLEKSRLLSDRFSAERPKGSFSTLEIQRTEQGDSAMYLCASSTGTSGDNEQFFGPGTRLTVL.